This T cell receptor (beta chain) was profiled in a study of cytomegalovirus exposure and HLA in healthy donors. About the research overall: In a later analysis, the approximately 110 validation repertoires were reported to have used the same platform as the roughly 610 first-cohort repertoires.

General observations from the study: Clusters of TCRs from the first cohort tended to co-occur in the 95 to 150 validation repertoires (as a later analysis found). The investigators catalogued some 150 TCR beta chains as cytomegalovirus-associated.

Note on this clone: No antigen is known for it.

Clones were read by immunoSEQ multiplex PCR, and TCRdb kept only the in-frame ones, dropping some. The sample contains a few hundred thousand clones, approximately 86% of which appear only once. The length of the CDR3 is 17 residues. Per the germline V gene, CDR1 is SGDLS and CDR2 is YYNGEE. V lost 4 bases and J lost 0; bases outside the gene matches: 9. The clonotype originates from a woman in her late teens or twenties in good health and CMV-seronegative. This sequence joins TRBV9 and TRBJ2-4, with 8 bases identical to TRBD2. The sequenced sample consisted of PBMCs. CDR3 region: CASSSGGLAVAKNIQYF. The CDR3 nucleotides read TGTGCCAGCAGCTCCGGAGGACTAGCAGTAGCCAAAAACATTCAGTACTTC.